These 18 T cell receptor beta chains were all obtained from the same sample, sequenced in a study of blood T cell repertoires in COVID-19. TCRdb keeps only in-frame clones here, not all; method: immunoSEQ multiplex PCR. Among approximately 470,000 clones listed, approximately 86% were seen once. Sequences were obtained from PBMCs or T cells enriched from blood (not recorded which). The source is a woman aged 18-30 years who had recovered from COVID-19.

This chain connects TRBV5-6 to TRBJ1-4; 7 positions match TRBD1. The CDR3 sequence is 19 residues long. Germline CDR1 is SGHDT and CDR2 is YYEEEE. The J segment lost 0 bases and the V segment lost 4 bases, leaving 15 bases of the junction unmatched. The CDR3 reads CASSQGVTGDVATNEKLFF. In DNA form, the CDR3 reads TGTGCCAGCAGCCAGGGGGTAACAGGGGATGTTGCAACTAATGAAAAACTGTTTTTT.

The CDR3 region has the DNA TGTGCCAGCAAAAAAGGTCTAGGATCGAACATAGCTGAAGCTTTCTTT. This encodes CASKKGLGSNIAEAFF. J is TRBJ1-1 and V is TRBV6-6; no clear D. CDR3 size: 16 residues. The germline CDR1 and CDR2 sequences are MNHNY and SVGAGI (reference sequence). V dropped 7 bases and J dropped 6 bases, with 24 bases sitting between them.

The chain uses TRBV9 and TRBJ1-5; D call uncertain. Deletions cut 3 bases from V and 2 bases from J, with 24 bases between. Germline lookup yields CDR1 SGDLS and CDR2 YYNGEE. The CDR3 is 19 residues long. The CDR3 DNA follows: TGTGCCAGCAGCGACCCTCCAGCCGGAGAAGACTATGGCAATCAGCCCCAGCATTTT. Amino acids: CASSDPPAGEDYGNQPQHF.

J is TRBJ1-4 and V is TRBV7-2; no firm D call. With 1 base removed from V and 7 bases from J, the gap between germline ends came to 13 bases. The CDR3 is 15 amino acids. Germline V CDR1 and CDR2: SGHTA, FQGNSA. CDR3 coding DNA: TGTGCCAGCAGCTTAGGCTTCGAAGGAGCTGAAAAACTGTTTTTT. Protein: CASSLGFEGAEKLFF.

This chain joins TRBV7-8 and TRBJ2-7; the D gene is possibly TRBD1 (6 bases). Between the trimmed V and J ends, which lost 3 bases and 7 bases, there was a span of 13 bases. Germline CDR1 reads SGHVS; CDR2 reads FQNEAQ. The CDR3 is 13 amino acids. CDR3 in DNA: TGTGCCAGCAGCTTTCAGGGGATGGGGGAGCAGTACTTC. It encodes CASSFQGMGEQYF.

V and J are TRBV6-5 and TRBJ1-1; a possible D gene is TRBD1 (6 bases). Germline V gene sequence: CDR1 MNHEY, CDR2 SVGAGI. CDR3 length: 13 residues. Trimming removed 10 bases from V and 1 base from J, with 13 bases in between. CDR3 residues: CATWRGGNTEAFF. In DNA form, the CDR3 reads TGTGCCACCTGGAGGGGGGGGAACACTGAAGCTTTCTTT.

The rearrangement joins TRBV2 to TRBJ2-2; 8 bases fit TRBD1. The CDR3 is 16 amino acids. Germline CDR1 reads SNHLY; CDR2 reads FYNNEI. V lost 2 bases to trimming and J lost 4 bases; unmatched junction nucleotides: 6. The CDR3 DNA follows: TGTGCCAGCAGTGAAAGAGACAGGGGAGGCACCGGGGAGCTGTTTTTT. As protein: CASSERDRGGTGELFF.

This chain connects TRBV29-1 to TRBJ2-5; maybe TRBD2 (8 bases). Germline V gene data show CDR1 as SQVTM and CDR2 as ANQGSEA. With 4 bases removed from V and 1 base from J, the gap between germline ends came to 16 bases. The CDR3 runs to 15 residues. CDR3: CSVGGGGGPQETQYF. The CDR3, as DNA: TGCAGCGTTGGAGGGGGCGGGGGGCCCCAAGAGACCCAGTACTTC. The whole variable domain, remainder taken from reference TRBV29-1 and TRBJ2-5, is SAVISQKPSRDICQRGTSLTIQCQVDSQVTMMFWYRQQPGQSLTLIATANQGSEATYESGFVIDKFPISRPNLTFSTLTVSNMSPEDSSIYLCSVGGGGGPQETQYFGPGTRLLVL.

This clone was recorded only once. The CDR3: CAISEPGGAGYTF. Written as DNA, the CDR3 is TGTGCCATCAGTGAGCCGGGGGGGGCTGGCTACACCTTC. The chain recombines TRBV10-3 with TRBJ1-2, with D tentatively TRBD1 (6 bases). CDR1 is ENHRY, CDR2 SYGVKD, per germline. Trimming left V 2 bases short and J 7 bases short, with 11 bases between. The CDR3 length is 13 residues.

The V call is TRBV19, the J call TRBJ2-2; 9 bases line up with TRBD1. This CDR3 is built from 14 residues. J gave up 5 bases and V 4 bases, and 2 bases lay outside the gene matches. Germline V gives CDR1 LNHDA, CDR2 SQIVND (reference sequence). Here the CDR3 reads CASSKGQGTGELFF. CDR3 DNA: TGTGCCAGTAGTAAAGGACAGGGGACCGGGGAGCTGTTTTTT.

The chain carries TRBV4-1 and TRBJ2-3, with TRBD2 as a possible D gene (7 bases). CDR1 and CDR2 (germline): MGHRA, YSYEKL. CDR3 length: 15 amino acids. Trimming stripped 4 bases from V and 6 bases from J, with 17 bases between. In DNA form, the CDR3 reads TGCGCCAGCAGCCGTGGAGGGGGGGCAGTGGATACGCAGTATTTT. This encodes CASSRGGGAVDTQYF.

This sequence joins TRBV15 and TRBJ1-1; TRBD1 is a possible D gene (6 bases). Germline V lookup: CDR1 LNHNV, CDR2 YYDKDF (reference sequence). Trimming shortened V by 0 bases and J by 3 bases, and 11 bases separated the two germline ends. The CDR3 totals 15 residues. The DNA of the CDR3 is TGTGCCACCAGCAGAGAGGGGGCTGAGGACACTGAAGCTTTCTTT. Amino acids: CATSREGAEDTEAFF.

The V call is TRBV5-8, the J call TRBJ2-1, with 7 bases that match TRBD1. After removal of 6 bases from V and 0 bases from J, the junction contained 9 bases not matched to a gene. The CDR3 sequence is 16 residues long. The germline V gene has CDR1 SGHTS and CDR2 YDEGEE. CDR3 sequence reads: CASNYRGGSSYNEQFF. The CDR3 DNA is TGTGCCAGCAACTACAGGGGCGGAAGCTCCTACAATGAGCAGTTCTTC.

The chain is built from TRBV11-2 and TRBJ2-7; 9 bases are a match to TRBD1. The germline CDR1 and CDR2 sequences are SGHAT and FQNNGV. The length of the CDR3 is 14 residues. With V trimmed by 5 bases and J by 6 bases, 8 bases remained unmatched. The CDR3 reads CASSRPGTGSEQYF. CDR3 bases: TGTGCCAGCAGCCGTCCCGGGACAGGGAGCGAGCAGTACTTC. Complete variable domain (other parts from reference TRBV11-2 and TRBJ2-7): EAGVAQSPRYKIIEKRQSVAFWCNPISGHATLYWYQQILGQGPKLLIQFQNNGVVDDSQLPKDRFSAERLKGVDSTLKIQPAKLEDSAVYLCASSRPGTGSEQYFGPGTRLTVT.

The chain is built from TRBV5-8 and TRBJ1-5, with D maybe TRBD1 (6 bases). The V end lost 4 bases, the J end lost 4 bases, and 18 bases lay between the germline ends. The length of the CDR3 is 16 residues. From germline, CDR1 is SGHTS and CDR2 YDEGEE. CDR3 nucleotides: TGTGCCAGCAGCCCCCGGACAGACAAGGGTAATCAGCCCCAGCATTTT. Protein product: CASSPRTDKGNQPQHF.

V is TRBV10-3 and J is TRBJ2-1; D is perhaps TRBD2 (6 bases). The CDR3 covers 14 residues. The germline V gene encodes CDR1 ENHRY and CDR2 SYGVKD. V shed 5 bases and J shed 7 bases, with 15 bases lying between them. In DNA, the CDR3 is TGTGCCATCAGTTCTTGGACGGAGGGGAATGAGCAGTTCTTC. Protein product: CAISSWTEGNEQFF.

The chain links TRBV28 to TRBJ1-2, with 9 bases identical to TRBD1. The V segment lost 2 bases and the J segment 5 bases; nucleotides outside the gene matches: 9. Germline values: CDR1 MDHEN, CDR2 SYDVKM. The CDR3 sequence is 16 residues long. CDR3 sequence: CASSLGILDRGYGYTF. The CDR3 DNA follows: TGTGCCAGCAGTTTAGGGATATTGGACAGGGGTTATGGCTACACCTTC.

The V and J genes are TRBV7-9 and TRBJ1-2; TRBD1 matches 8 bases. V was pared by 5 bases and J by 4 bases, with 9 bases of the junction left unmatched. The CDR3 totals 15 residues. Germline lookup yields CDR1 SEHNR and CDR2 FQNEAQ (reference sequence). DNA of the CDR3: TGTGCCAGCAGCACAGGGGGGATAACTATCTATGGCTACACCTTC. Its protein is CASSTGGITIYGYTF.